Presented here are 14 T cell receptor beta chains from one specimen sequenced in a study of human T cells and chemical hapten exposure. Time point of the sample: patch test 1, 2 weeks after DPC sensitization. Regarding treatment: therapeutic diphenylcyclopropenone sensitization with weekly scalp DPC. TCRdb analysed the RACE reads with MiXCR anew, one entry per CDR3 protein. Of around 380,000 distinct CDR3 sequences listed, approximately 5.1% were seen once; the top ten hold 2% to 2.5%. The material sequenced was whole blood, taken in connection with sensitization to the hapten diphenylcyclopropenone (DPC). The receptor set was obtained from a woman in her 50s with alopecia areata. Some clones in this sample may be carry-over from other donors' samples.

This clonotype showed up many times. The CDR3 spells CATSDPQNYYGYTF. DNA for the CDR3: TGTGCCACCAGTGATCCACAGAACTACTATGGCTACACCTTC. The V and J genes are TRBV24-1 and TRBJ1-2; D remains unclear. Germline-derived CDR1 and CDR2 are KGHDR and SFDVKD. V was cut by 3 bases and J by 3 bases, with 10 bases left in between. This CDR3 has 14 amino acids.

This clonotype has only a few counts. The chain recombines TRBV29-1 with TRBJ2-3; the match to TRBD2 covers 7 bases. This CDR3 comprises 17 residues. Germline values: CDR1 SQVTM, CDR2 ANQGSEA. J lost 2 bases, V lost 7 bases, and 18 bases had no gene match. The DNA for the CDR3 is TGCAGCGGGGCGGAAGAGAGCGGGATGCTCATCACAGATACGCAGTATTTT. It translates to CSGAEESGMLITDTQYF.

This clonotype has ten or more counts. The genes are TRBV6-4 and TRBJ2-3; 11 nucleotides line up with TRBD2. V lost 3 bases and J lost 2; bases outside the gene matches: 1. Germline V CDR1 and CDR2: MRHNA, SNTAGT. The CDR3 spans 15 residues. This CDR3 is CASSELAGATDTQYF. CDR3 sequence (DNA): TGTGCCAGCAGTGAACTAGCGGGGGCCACAGATACGCAGTATTTT.

This clonotype was recorded many times. The V and J genes are TRBV29-1 and TRBJ2-4; the D gene is possibly TRBD2 (5 bases). The CDR3 totals 15 residues. The germline CDR1 and CDR2 sequences are SQVTM and ANQGSEA. Trimming removed 1 base from V and 0 bases from J, with 10 bases in between. In DNA form, the CDR3 reads TGCAGCGTTGAAGGTATAGGACTAGCCAAAAACATTCAGTACTTC. Translation: CSVEGIGLAKNIQYF.

This clonotype was observed at least ten times. The chain carries TRBV12-3 or TRBV12-4 and TRBJ1-1, with TRBD1 identical over 8 bases. The CDR3 is 15 amino acids. V dropped 4 bases and J dropped 5; count of bases not matched to a gene: 9. The CDR3 here is CASSSPQGALTEAFF. CDR3 DNA: TGTGCCAGCAGTTCCCCTCAGGGGGCGTTAACTGAAGCTTTCTTT.

This clonotype was detected a few times. The chain has TRBV12-3 or TRBV12-4 and TRBJ2-3, with D possibly being TRBD1 (5 bases). CDR3 length: 13 residues. Trimming removed 6 bases from V and 5 bases from J, with 12 bases in between. CDR3 nucleotides: TGTGCCAGCAGCCTAACGCAGGGAGATACGCAGTATTTT. This translates into CASSLTQGDTQYF.

This clonotype has a handful of counts. The genes are TRBV2 and TRBJ2-3; D is ambiguous. Germline V gene data show CDR1 as SNHLY and CDR2 as FYNNEI. The CDR3 extends over 15 amino acids. Trimming removed 0 bases from V and 1 base from J, with 8 bases in between. The CDR3 bases are TGTGCCAGCAGTGAAGCGCGGTCGGGCACAGATACGCAGTATTTT. It translates to CASSEARSGTDTQYF.

This clonotype was recorded at least ten times. The chain employs TRBV5-1 and TRBJ1-1, with TRBD1 as a possible D gene (6 bases). Deletions cut 2 bases from V and 0 bases from J, with 11 bases between. The CDR3 covers 15 residues. Germline CDR1 reads SGHRS; CDR2 reads YFSETQ. CDR3 bases: TGCGCCAGCAGCTTAGGGGGGGCCGTGAACACTGAAGCTTTCTTT. Translation: CASSLGGAVNTEAFF.

J is TRBJ2-5 and V is TRBV27; D is possibly TRBD2 (7 bases). V was pared by 3 bases and J by 2 bases, with 10 bases between. The CDR3 spans 14 residues. Germline CDR1 and CDR2: MNHEY and SMNVEV (reference sequence). CDR3 protein: CASSFGRGQETQYF. The CDR3 DNA sequence: TGTGCCAGCAGTTTTGGGAGGGGGCAAGAGACCCAGTACTTC.

This sequence joins TRBV5-4 and TRBJ2-2, with 14 bases lining up with TRBD2. The ends lost 4 bases at V and 6 bases at J; junction bases unmatched: 8. From germline, CDR1 is SGHNT and CDR2 YYREEE (reference sequence). The CDR3 sequence is 17 residues long. CDR3 in amino acids: CASSPGTSGSWAGELFF. The CDR3 DNA follows: TGTGCCAGCAGCCCGGGGACTAGCGGGAGCTGGGCCGGGGAGCTGTTTTTT.

In this sample, this clonotype turned up many times. The chain combines TRBV14 with TRBJ1-1; 7 bases agree with TRBD1. Germline values: CDR1 SGHDN, CDR2 FVKESK. V was clipped by 4 bases and J by 0 bases; unmatched bases: 5. This CDR3 has 15 amino acids. In DNA, the CDR3 is TGTGCCAGCAGCCTCCGGACAGGCATGAACACTGAAGCTTTCTTT. As protein: CASSLRTGMNTEAFF.

This clonotype was seen repeatedly, ten times or more. V is TRBV12-3 or TRBV12-4 and J is TRBJ2-1; TRBD2 matches at 8 bases. This CDR3 comprises 15 residues. Losses at the gene ends were 6 bases for V and 1 base for J; bases not matched to a gene: 5. CDR3 nucleotide sequence: TGTGCCAGCAGCTCCCGGGGGGGGTCCTACAATGAGCAGTTCTTC. It codes for CASSSRGGSYNEQFF.

This clonotype was recorded many times. The V and J genes are TRBV6-1 and TRBJ2-7; TRBD2 is a possible D gene (6 bases). Germline assignment: CDR1 MNHNS and CDR2 SASEGT. The CDR3 has 14 residues. V lost 1 base, J lost 3 bases, and 10 bases lay in between. CDR3 residues: CASSEGLGGYEQYF. The CDR3 DNA reads TGTGCCAGCAGTGAAGGGTTGGGAGGCTACGAGCAGTACTTC.

This clonotype was picked up many times. The chain links TRBV29-1 to TRBJ1-2, with a possible D match to TRBD1 (5 bases). The CDR3 extends over 12 amino acids. Germline loops: CDR1 SQVTM, CDR2 ANQGSEA. Deletions cut 0 bases from V and 4 bases from J, with 6 bases between. CDR3 sequence reads: CSVEDQGYGYTF. The CDR3, as DNA: TGCAGCGTTGAAGATCAGGGCTATGGCTACACCTTC.